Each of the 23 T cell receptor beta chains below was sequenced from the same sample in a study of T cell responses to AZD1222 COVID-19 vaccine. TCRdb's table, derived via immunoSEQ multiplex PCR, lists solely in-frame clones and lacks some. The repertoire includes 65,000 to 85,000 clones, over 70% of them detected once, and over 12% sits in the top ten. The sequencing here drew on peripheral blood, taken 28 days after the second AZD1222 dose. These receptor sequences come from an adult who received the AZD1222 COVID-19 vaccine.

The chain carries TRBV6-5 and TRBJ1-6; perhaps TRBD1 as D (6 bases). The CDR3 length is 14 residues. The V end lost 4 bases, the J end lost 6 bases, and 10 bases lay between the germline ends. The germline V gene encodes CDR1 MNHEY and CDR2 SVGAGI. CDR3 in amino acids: CASSSQGLNSPLHF. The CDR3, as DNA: TGTGCCAGCAGTTCCCAGGGGCTTAATTCACCCCTCCACTTT.

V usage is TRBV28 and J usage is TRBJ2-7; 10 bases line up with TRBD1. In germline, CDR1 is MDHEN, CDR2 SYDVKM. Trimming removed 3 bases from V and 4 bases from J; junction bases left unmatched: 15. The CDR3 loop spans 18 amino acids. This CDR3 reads CASSFIPGTGAPHYEQYF. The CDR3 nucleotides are TGTGCCAGCAGTTTTATACCGGGGACAGGGGCGCCCCATTACGAGCAGTACTTC.

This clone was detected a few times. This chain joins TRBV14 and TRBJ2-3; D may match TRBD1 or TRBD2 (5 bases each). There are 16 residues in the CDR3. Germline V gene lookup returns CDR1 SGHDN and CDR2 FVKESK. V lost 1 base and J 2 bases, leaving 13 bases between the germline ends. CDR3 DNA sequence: TGTGCCAGCAGCCAAGTCGGTGGGACCCACACAGATACGCAGTATTTT. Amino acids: CASSQVGGTHTDTQYF.

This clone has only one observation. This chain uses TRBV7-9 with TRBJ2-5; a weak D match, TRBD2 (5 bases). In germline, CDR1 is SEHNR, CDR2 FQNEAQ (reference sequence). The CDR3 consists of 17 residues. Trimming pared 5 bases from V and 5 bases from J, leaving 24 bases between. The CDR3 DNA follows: TGTGCCAGCAGCCTGACCTCCCGGGATGGGAAGGCGGAGACCCAGTACTTC. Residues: CASSLTSRDGKAETQYF.

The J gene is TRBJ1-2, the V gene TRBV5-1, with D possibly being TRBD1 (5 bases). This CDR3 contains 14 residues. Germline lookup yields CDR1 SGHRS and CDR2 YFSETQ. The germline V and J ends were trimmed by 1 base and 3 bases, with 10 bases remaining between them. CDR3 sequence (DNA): TGCGCCAGCAGCTTGTTGGGGGTAGACTATGGCTACACCTTC. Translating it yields CASSLLGVDYGYTF.

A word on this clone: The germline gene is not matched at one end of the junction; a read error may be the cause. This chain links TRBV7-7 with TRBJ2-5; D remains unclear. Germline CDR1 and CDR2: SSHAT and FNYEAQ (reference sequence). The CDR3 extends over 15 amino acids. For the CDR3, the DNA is TGTGCTAGCAGCCGCGGACGGTCCGGTGTAGAGACCCAGTACTTC. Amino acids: CASSRGRSGVETQYF.

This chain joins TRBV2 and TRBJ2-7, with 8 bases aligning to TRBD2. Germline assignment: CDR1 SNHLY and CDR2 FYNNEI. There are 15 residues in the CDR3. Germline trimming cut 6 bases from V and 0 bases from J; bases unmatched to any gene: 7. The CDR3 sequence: CASREEAGASYEQYF. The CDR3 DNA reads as TGTGCCAGCAGGGAGGAAGCGGGGGCCTCCTACGAGCAGTACTTC.

CDR3 sequence: CASSPGRGSYEQYF. CDR3 coding DNA: TGTGCCAGCAGCCCCGGCAGGGGGAGCTACGAGCAGTACTTC. The V gene is TRBV3-1 (or the pseudogene TRBV3-2), the J gene TRBJ2-7, with TRBD1 matching over 7 bases. The CDR3 is made up of 14 amino acids. Trimming removed 4 bases from V and 3 bases from J; junction bases left unmatched: 6. Germline V gene lookup returns CDR1 LGHDT and CDR2 YNNKEL (reference sequence).

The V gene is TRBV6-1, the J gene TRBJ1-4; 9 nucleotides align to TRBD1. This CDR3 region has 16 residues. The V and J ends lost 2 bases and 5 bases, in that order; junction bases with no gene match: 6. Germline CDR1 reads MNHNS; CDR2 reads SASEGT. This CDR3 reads CASSESVGQGNEKLFF. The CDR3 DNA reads TGTGCCAGCAGTGAAAGTGTGGGACAGGGAAATGAAAAACTGTTTTTT.

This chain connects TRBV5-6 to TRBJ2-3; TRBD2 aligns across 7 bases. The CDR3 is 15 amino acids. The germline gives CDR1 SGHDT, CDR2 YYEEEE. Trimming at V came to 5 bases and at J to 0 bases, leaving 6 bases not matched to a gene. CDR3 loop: CASRVLAASTDTQYF. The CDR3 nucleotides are TGTGCCAGCAGGGTGCTAGCGGCTAGCACAGATACGCAGTATTTT.

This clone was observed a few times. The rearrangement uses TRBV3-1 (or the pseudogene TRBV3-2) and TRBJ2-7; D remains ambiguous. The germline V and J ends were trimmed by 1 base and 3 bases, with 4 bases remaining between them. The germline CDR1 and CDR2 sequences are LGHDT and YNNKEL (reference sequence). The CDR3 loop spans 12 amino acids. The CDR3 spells CASSQGGYEQYF. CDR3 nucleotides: TGTGCCAGCAGCCAAGGGGGCTACGAGCAGTACTTC.

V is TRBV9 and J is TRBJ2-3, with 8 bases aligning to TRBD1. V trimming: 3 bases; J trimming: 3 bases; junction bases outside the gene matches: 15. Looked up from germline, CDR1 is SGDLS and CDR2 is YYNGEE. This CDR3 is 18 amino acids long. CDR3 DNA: TGTGCCAGCAGCGCCCGACAGGGGAACCCCTTAGGGACAGATACGCAGTATTTT. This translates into CASSARQGNPLGTDTQYF.

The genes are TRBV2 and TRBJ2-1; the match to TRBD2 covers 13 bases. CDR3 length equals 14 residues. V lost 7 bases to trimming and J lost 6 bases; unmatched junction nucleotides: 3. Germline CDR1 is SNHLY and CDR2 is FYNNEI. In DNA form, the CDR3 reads TGTGCCAGCACTGGGACTAGCGGGGCCAATGAGCAGTTCTTC. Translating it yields CASTGTSGANEQFF.

The CDR3: CATSRNRGLGETQYF. CDR3 coding DNA: TGTGCCACCAGCAGAAACAGGGGGCTTGGCGAGACCCAGTACTTC. V usage is TRBV15 and J usage is TRBJ2-5; 9 bases are a match to TRBD1. This CDR3 region has 15 residues. Germline values: CDR1 LNHNV, CDR2 YYDKDF (reference sequence). With 2 bases clipped from V and 5 bases from J, the junction kept 6 bases outside the gene matches.

Here the CDR3 DNA reads TGTGCCAGCTTCGATCAGGGCTACTCATACGAGCAGTACTTC. Translation: CASFDQGYSYEQYF. V and J are TRBV5-8 and TRBJ2-7; D perhaps matches TRBD1 (5 bases). Trimming pared 7 bases from V and 4 bases from J, leaving 18 bases between. CDR3 length: 14 amino acids. Germline CDR1 SGHTS, CDR2 YDEGEE.

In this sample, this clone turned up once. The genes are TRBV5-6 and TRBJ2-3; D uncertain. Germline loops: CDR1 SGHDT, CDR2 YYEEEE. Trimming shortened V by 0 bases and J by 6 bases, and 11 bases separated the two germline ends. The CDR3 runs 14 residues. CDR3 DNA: TGTGCCAGCAGCTTGGGTGTAGGATCCGATACGCAGTATTTT. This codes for CASSLGVGSDTQYF.

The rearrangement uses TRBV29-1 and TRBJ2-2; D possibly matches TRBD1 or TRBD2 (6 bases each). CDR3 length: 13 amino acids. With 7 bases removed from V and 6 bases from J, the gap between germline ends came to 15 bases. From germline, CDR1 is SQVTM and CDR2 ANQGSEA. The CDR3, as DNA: TGCAGCGCTAGGGGGGCCGGGTCCGGGGAGCTGTTTTTT. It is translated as CSARGAGSGELFF.

The DNA of the CDR3 is TGTGCCAGCACCGGAAGCAATACCTACGAGCAGTACTTC. As protein: CASTGSNTYEQYF. The J gene is TRBJ2-7, the V gene TRBV7-2; D is unclear. The CDR3 has 13 amino acids. Trimming removed 7 bases from V and 2 bases from J, with 12 bases in between. Per germline, CDR1 SGHTA and CDR2 FQGNSA.

DNA of the CDR3: TGTGCCAGCAGTCCCAGCAGGGGTTATTCACCCCTCCACTTT. Its protein product is CASSPSRGYSPLHF. The chain joins TRBV6-5 to TRBJ1-6, with a tentative D call TRBD1 (6 bases). This CDR3 contains 14 residues. V was trimmed by 5 bases and J by 8 bases, leaving 13 bases between them. Germline V CDR1 and CDR2: MNHEY, SVGAGI.

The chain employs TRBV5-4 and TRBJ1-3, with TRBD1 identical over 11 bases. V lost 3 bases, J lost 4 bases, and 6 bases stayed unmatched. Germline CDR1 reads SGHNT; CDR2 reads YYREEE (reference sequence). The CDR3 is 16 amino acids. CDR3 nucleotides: TGTGCCAGCAGCTCCGGGACAGGGGGTAGAGGAAACACCATATATTTT. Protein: CASSSGTGGRGNTIYF.

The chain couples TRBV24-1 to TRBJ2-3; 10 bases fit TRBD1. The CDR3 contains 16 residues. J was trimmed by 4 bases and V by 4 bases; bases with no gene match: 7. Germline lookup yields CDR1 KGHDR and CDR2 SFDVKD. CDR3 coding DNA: TGTGCCACCAGTGACCCCCGACAGGGGGCGGCAGATACGCAGTATTTT. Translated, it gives CATSDPRQGAADTQYF.

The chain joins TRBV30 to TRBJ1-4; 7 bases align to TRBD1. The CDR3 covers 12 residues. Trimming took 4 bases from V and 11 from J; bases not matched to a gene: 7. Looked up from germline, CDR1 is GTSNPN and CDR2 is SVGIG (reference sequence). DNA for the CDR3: TGTGCCTGGACACAGGGGAGGTTGAAACTGTTTTTT. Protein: CAWTQGRLKLFF.

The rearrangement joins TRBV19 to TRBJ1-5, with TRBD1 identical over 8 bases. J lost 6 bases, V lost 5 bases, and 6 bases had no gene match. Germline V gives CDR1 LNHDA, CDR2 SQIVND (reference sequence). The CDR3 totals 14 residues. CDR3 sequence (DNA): TGTGCCAGTAGTTCAGGGGGCGCGGGTCAGCCCCAGCATTTT. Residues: CASSSGGAGQPQHF.